The sequence of this T cell receptor beta chain was determined in a study of lymphopenia after photon versus proton radiotherapy. On this clone: Its antigen is as yet unknown.

The table came from immunoSEQ multiplex PCR; TCRdb's copy has only in-frame clones and leaves some out. The sample contains tens of thousands of clones, around 85% of which appear only once. General study points: In patients who died, overall survival fell as post-nadir TCR diversity dropped more. Better survival with proton therapy was suggested as possible, not demonstrated. Under photons, naive T cells and diversity fell while effector/memory populations rose.

This TCR came from a man aged 60 to 69 with pancreatic cancer. The material sequenced was peripheral blood, taken from a patient treated with photon-based radiotherapy.

The CDR3 DNA follows: TGTGCCAGCAGTGAGGGGACGGGGAGGGGTAATTCACCCCTCCACTTT. The encoded protein is CASSEGTGRGNSPLHF. The J gene is TRBJ1-6, the V gene TRBV6-1; possible D gene TRBD1, 5 bases. V gave up 3 bases and J gave up 6 bases, with 15 bases separating them. Germline CDR1 and CDR2: MNHNS and SASEGT. The CDR3 is 16 amino acids.